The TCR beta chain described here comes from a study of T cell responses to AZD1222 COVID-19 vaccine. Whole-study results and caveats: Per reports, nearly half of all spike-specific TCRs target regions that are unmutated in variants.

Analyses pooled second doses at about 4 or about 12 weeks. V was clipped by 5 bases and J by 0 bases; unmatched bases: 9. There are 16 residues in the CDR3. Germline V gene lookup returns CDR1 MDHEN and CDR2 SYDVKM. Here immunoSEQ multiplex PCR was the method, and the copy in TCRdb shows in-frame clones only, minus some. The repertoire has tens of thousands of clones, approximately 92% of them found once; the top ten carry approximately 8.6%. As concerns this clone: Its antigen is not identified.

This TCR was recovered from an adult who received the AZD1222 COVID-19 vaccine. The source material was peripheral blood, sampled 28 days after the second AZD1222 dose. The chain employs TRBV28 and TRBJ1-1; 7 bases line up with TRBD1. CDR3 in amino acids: CASSLRDRVMNTEAFF. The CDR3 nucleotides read TGTGCCAGCAGTCTCCGGGACAGAGTCATGAACACTGAAGCTTTCTTT. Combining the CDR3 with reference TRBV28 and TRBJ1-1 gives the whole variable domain DVKVTQSSRYLVKRTGEKVFLECVQDMDHENMFWYRQDPGLGLRLIYFSYDVKMKEKGDIPEGYSVSREKKERFSLILESASTNQTSMYLCASSLRDRVMNTEAFFGQGTRLTVV.